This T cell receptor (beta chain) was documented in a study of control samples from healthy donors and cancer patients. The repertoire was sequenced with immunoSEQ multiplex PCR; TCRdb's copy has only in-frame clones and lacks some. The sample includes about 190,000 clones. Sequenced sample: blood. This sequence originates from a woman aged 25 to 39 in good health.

CDR3 bases: TGTGCCAGCAGCTTGGAGGGGGCGGGAAGGCAGCCCCAGCATTTT. Amino acids: CASSLEGAGRQPQHF. The chain employs TRBV5-8 and TRBJ1-5, with 7 bases matching TRBD1. The CDR3 has 15 amino acids. The trim removed 0 bases at V and 7 bases at J, leaving 7 bases unmatched. The V gene's germline CDR1 is SGHTS and CDR2 YDEGEE.